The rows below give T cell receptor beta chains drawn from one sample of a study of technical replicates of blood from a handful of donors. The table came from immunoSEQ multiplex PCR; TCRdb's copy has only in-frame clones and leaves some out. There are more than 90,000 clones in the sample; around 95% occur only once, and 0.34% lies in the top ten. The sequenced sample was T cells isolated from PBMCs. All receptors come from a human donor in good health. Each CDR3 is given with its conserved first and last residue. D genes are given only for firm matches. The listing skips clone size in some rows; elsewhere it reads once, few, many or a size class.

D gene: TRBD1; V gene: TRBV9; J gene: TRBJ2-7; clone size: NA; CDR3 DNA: TGTGCCAGCAGCCAGGACAGGGGGCCCGAGCAGTACTTC; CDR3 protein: CASSQDRGPEQYF
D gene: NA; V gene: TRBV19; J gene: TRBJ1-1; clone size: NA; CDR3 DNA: TGTGCCAGTAGTGGGACTAAGTTTTATGAAGCTTTCTTT; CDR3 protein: CASSGTKFYEAFF
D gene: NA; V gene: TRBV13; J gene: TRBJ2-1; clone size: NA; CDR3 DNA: TGTGCCAGCAGCTTCTTTCGGGAGCTGGGCTCCTACAATGAGCAGTTCTTC; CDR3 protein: CASSFFRELGSYNEQFF
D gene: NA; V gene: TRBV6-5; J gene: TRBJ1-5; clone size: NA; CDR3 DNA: TGTGCCAGCAGTTACGGGGGCTACAATCAGCCCCAGCATTTT; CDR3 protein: CASSYGGYNQPQHF
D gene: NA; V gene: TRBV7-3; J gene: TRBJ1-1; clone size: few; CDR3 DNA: TGTGCCAGCAGCTTACAGAGGCTAAACACTGAAGCTTTCTTT; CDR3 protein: CASSLQRLNTEAFF
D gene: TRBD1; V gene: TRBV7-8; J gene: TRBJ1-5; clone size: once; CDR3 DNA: TGTGCCAGCAGCAAAGGACAGGGGTATCAGCCCCAGCATTTT; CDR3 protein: CASSKGQGYQPQHF
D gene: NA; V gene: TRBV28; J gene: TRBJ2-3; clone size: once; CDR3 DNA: TGTGCCAGCAACATGTTGGTCGCGCGGGGTGGAGGCACAGATACGCAGTATTTT; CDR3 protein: CASNMLVARGGGTDTQYF
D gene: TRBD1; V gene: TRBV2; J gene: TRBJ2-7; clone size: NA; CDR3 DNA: TGTGCCAGCATCTTAGGGGACAGGCCATACGAGCAGTACTTC; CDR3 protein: CASILGDRPYEQYF
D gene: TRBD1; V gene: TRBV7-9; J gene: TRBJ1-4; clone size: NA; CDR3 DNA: TGTGCCAGCAGCTTAAGGACAGGGGAAGAAAAACTGTTTTTT; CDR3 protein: CASSLRTGEEKLFF
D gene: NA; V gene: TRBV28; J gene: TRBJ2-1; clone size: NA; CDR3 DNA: TGTGCCAGCAGACCGCGACGGAGCTCCTACAATGAGCAGTTCTTC; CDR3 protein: CASRPRRSSYNEQFF
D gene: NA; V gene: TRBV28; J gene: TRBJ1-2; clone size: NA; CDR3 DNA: TGTGCCAGCACCCCAGCTAACTATGGCTACACCTTC; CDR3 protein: CASTPANYGYTF
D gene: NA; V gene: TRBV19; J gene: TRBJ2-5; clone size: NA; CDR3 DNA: TGTGCCAGTAGTCGGGATTTTGAGACCCAGTACTTC; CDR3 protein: CASSRDFETQYF
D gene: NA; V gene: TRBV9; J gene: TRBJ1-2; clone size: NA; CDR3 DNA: TGTGCCAGCAGCGTAGACGAGGGGGTGTATGGCTACACCTTC; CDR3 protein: CASSVDEGVYGYTF
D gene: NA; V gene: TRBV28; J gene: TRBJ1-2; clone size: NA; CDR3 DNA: TGTGCCAGCAGTTTTCGAGATGGCTACACCTTC; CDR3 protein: CASSFRDGYTF
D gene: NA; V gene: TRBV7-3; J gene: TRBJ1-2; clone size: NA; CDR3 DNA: TGTGCCAGCAGCTTAAAGCAGGGGCCTGGCTATGGCTACACCTTC; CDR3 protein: CASSLKQGPGYGYTF
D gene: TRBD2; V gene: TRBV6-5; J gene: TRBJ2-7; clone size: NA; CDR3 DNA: TGTGCCAGCAGTTACTCTACTAGCGGTCGGGAGCAGTACTTC; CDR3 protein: CASSYSTSGREQYF
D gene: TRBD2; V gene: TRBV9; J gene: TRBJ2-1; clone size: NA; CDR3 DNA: TGTGCCAGCAGCGTAGCCGGGAGGGCCCCCTCCTACAATGAGCAGTTCTTC; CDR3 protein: CASSVAGRAPSYNEQFF
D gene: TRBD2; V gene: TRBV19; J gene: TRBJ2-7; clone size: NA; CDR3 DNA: TGTGCCAGTAGTAGTTGGACTAGCGGAAGCTACGAGCAGTACTTC; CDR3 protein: CASSSWTSGSYEQYF
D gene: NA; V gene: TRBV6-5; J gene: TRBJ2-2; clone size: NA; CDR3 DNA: TGTGCCAGCAGTTACTTCTCATCGGGAACCGGGGAGCTGTTTTTT; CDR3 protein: CASSYFSSGTGELFF
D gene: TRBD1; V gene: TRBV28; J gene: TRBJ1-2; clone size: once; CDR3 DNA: TGTGCCAGCAGTGCTCCAGGACAGGGTGATGGCTACACCTTC; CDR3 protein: CASSAPGQGDGYTF
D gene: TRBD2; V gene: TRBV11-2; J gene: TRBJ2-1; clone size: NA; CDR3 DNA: TGTGCCAGCAGCTTTTCCCCTAGCGGGTACAATGAGCAGTTCTTC; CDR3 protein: CASSFSPSGYNEQFF
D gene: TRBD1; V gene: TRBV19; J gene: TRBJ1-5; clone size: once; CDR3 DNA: TGTGCCAGTAGTTTAGGGCAGGGGGCTTATAGCAATCAGCCCCAGCATTTT; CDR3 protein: CASSLGQGAYSNQPQHF
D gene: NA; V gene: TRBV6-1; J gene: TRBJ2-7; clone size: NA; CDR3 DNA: TGTGCCACCTACGTTTTCTACGAGCAGTACTTC; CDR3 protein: CATYVFYEQYF
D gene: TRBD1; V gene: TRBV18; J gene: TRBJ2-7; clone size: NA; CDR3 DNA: TGTGCCAGCTCACTAGGACAGGGGTTCAACGAGCAGTACTTC; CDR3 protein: CASSLGQGFNEQYF
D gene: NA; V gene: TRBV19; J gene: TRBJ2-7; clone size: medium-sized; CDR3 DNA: TGTGCCAGTACCTATGGGGAGGAGCAGTACTTC; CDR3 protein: CASTYGEEQYF
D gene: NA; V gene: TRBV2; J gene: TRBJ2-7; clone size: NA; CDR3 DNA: TGTGCCAGCGCTCCTGGGGGGGAGCAGTACTTC; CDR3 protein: CASAPGGEQYF
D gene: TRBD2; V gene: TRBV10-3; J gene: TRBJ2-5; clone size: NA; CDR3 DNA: TGTGCCATCAGTGAAACTAGCGGGAGGGCCCGTCAAGAGACCCAGTACTTC; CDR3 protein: CAISETSGRARQETQYF
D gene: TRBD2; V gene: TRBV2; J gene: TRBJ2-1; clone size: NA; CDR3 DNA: TGTGCCAGCATTCGGCGGGAGCTTAATTTAGTTCATGATGAGCAGTTCTTC; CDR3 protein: CASIRRELNLVHDEQFF
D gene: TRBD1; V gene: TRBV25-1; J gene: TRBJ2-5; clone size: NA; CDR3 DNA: TGTGCCAGCAGTGAATATAAGGGGGCGCAAGAGACCCAGTACTTC; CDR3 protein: CASSEYKGAQETQYF
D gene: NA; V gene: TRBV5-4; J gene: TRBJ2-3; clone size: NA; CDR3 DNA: TGTGCCAGCAGCGGTTGGGACTCATCAACCAACACAGATACGCAGTATTTT; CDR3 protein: CASSGWDSSTNTDTQYF
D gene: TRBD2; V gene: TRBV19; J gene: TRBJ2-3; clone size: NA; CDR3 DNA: TGTGCCAGCAACCGGGCTAGCGGGAGTGTAGCAGATACGCAGTATTTT; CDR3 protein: CASNRASGSVADTQYF
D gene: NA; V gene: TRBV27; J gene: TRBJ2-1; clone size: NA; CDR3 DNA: TGTGCCAGCAGGAAAGAGTCCTACAATGAGCAGTTCTTC; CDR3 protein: CASRKESYNEQFF
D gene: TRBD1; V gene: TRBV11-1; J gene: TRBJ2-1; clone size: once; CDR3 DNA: TGTGCCAGCAGCTTGTCCGGGACAGGGTTTAACAATGAGCAGTTCTTC; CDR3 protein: CASSLSGTGFNNEQFF
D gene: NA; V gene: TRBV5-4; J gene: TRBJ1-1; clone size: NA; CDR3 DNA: TGTGCCAGCAGCTTGGGAAGGGGGGAAGCTTTCTTT; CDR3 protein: CASSLGRGEAFF
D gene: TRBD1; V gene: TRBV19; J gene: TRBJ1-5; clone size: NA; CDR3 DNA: TGTGCCAGTAGGGCAAGAGGGACAGGGAATAATCAGCCCCAGCATTTT; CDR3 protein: CASRARGTGNNQPQHF
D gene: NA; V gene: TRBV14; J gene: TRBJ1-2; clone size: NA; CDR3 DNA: TGTGCCAGCAGCCAAGGCAGCCTCTCGGCGGCCTATGGCTACACCTTC; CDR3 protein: CASSQGSLSAAYGYTF
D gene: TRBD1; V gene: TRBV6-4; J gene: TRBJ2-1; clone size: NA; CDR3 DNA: TGTGCCAGCAGACGGGACAGGGGGCACAATGAGCAGTTCTTC; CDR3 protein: CASRRDRGHNEQFF
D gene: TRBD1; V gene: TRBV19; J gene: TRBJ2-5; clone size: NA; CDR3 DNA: TGTGCCAGTAGTGCACAGGGGGGCGTGTTAGAGACCCAGTACTTC; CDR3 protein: CASSAQGGVLETQYF
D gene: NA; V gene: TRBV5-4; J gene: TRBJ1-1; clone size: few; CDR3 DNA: TGTGCCAGCAGCCTAGGGGTGGATAGGGACACTGAAGCTTTCTTT; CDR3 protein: CASSLGVDRDTEAFF
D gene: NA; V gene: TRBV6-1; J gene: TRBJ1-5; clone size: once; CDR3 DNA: TGTGCCAGCAGTGTCTCGGCGGAGTATAGCAATCAGCCCCAGCATTTT; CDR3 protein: CASSVSAEYSNQPQHF
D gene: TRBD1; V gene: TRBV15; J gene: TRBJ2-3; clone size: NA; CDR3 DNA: TGTGCCACCAGCAGAGATCTTATACAGGGGGCAGATACGCAGTATTTT; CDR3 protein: CATSRDLIQGADTQYF
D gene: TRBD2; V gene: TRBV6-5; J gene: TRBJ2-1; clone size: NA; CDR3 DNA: TGTGCCAGCAGTTACTTACCAGCGGGAGAGTACAATGAGCAGTTCTTC; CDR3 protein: CASSYLPAGEYNEQFF
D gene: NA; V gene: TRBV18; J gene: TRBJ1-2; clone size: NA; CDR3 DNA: TGTGCCAGCTCACCGGACAGTACCTATGGCTACACCTTC; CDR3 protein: CASSPDSTYGYTF
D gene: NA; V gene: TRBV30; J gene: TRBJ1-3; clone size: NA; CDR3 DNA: TGTGCCTGGAGTACAGCCTTAAACACCATATATTTT; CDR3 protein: CAWSTALNTIYF
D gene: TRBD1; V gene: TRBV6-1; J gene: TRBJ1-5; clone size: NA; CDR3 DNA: TGTGCCAGCAGTGAACGTGGGACAGGGTTTAATCAGCCCCAGCATTTT; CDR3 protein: CASSERGTGFNQPQHF
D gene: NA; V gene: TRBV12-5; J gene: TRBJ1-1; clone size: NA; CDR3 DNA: TGTGCTAGTGGAACTCATACTGAAGCTTTCTTT; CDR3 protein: CASGTHTEAFF
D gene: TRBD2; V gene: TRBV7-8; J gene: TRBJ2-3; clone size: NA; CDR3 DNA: TGTGCCAGCAGCTCAAGCGGGAGAAGTACAGATACGCAGTATTTT; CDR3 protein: CASSSSGRSTDTQYF
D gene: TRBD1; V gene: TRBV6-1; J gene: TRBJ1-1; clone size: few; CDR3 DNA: TGTGCCAGCAGTAACAGGGGTATCGACACTGAAGCTTTCTTT; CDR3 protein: CASSNRGIDTEAFF
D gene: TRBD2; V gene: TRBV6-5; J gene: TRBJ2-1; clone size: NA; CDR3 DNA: TGTGCCAGCACTAGCGGTTCCTACAATGAGCAGTTCTTC; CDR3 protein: CASTSGSYNEQFF
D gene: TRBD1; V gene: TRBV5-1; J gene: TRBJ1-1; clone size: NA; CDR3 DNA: TGCGCCAGCAGACAGGGGACAGGGGGCGCTAGTCAAGCTTTCTTT; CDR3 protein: CASRQGTGGASQAFF
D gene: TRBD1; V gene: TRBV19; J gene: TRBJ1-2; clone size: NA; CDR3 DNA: TGTGCCAGTACACCGGGACAGCACTATGGCTACACCTTC; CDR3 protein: CASTPGQHYGYTF
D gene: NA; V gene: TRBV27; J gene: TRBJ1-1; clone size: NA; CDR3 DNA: TGTGCCAGCAGTTTGCTACAGTTTAACACTGAAGCTTTCTTT; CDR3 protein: CASSLLQFNTEAFF
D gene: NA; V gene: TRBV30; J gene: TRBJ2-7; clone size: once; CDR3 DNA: TGTGCCTGGGTTGACAGTACGAGGATCGAGCAGTACTTC; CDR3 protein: CAWVDSTRIEQYF
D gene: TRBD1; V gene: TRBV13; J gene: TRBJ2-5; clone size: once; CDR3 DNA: TGTGCCAGCAGCCGCCTCGGGACAGAAGAAACAGAGACCCAGTACTTC; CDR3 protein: CASSRLGTEETETQYF
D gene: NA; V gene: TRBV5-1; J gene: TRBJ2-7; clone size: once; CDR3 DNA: TGCGCCAGCAGCTTCGGAGGGTACTACGAGCAGTACTTC; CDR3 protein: CASSFGGYYEQYF
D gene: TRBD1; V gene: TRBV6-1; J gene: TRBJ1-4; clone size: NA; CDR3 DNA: TGTGCCAGCAGTCTCCACCACATACAGGGGGAAAAACTGTTTTTT; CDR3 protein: CASSLHHIQGEKLFF
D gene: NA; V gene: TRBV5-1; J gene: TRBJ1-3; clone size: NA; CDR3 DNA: TGCGCCAGCATGCTAACAGGCTTCTCTGGAAACACCATATATTTT; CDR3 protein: CASMLTGFSGNTIYF
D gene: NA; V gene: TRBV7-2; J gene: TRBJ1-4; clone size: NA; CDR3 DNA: TGTGCCAGCAGCTTAGTATGGAGCAAAAATGAAAAACTGTTTTTT; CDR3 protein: CASSLVWSKNEKLFF